The next 26 T cell receptor beta chains were all read from a single sample in a study of early T cells in non-severe SARS-CoV-2 infection. TCRdb itself ran the 5' RACE reads through MiXCR, one entry per CDR3 protein. The sample carries approximately 45,000 distinct CDR3 sequences, approximately 10% recorded once. Sequencing input: whole blood. The origin of the receptors is an adult who was a healthcare worker with PCR-confirmed SARS-CoV-2 infection or an uninfected control (not recorded which).

The V gene is TRBV19, the J gene TRBJ1-4, with unresolved D. The V end was cut by 2 bases, the J end by 0 bases, with 7 bases between. Germline CDR1 is LNHDA and CDR2 is SQIVND (reference sequence). CDR3 size: 15 residues. CDR3: CASSIQPATNEKLFF. The CDR3 bases are TGTGCCAGTAGTATACAGCCAGCAACTAATGAAAAACTGTTTTTT.

This clonotype was observed many times. The V and J genes are TRBV11-2 and TRBJ2-5; tentative D call: TRBD2 (5 bases). Trimming removed 2 bases from V and 9 bases from J, with 7 bases in between. Per germline, CDR1 SGHAT and CDR2 FQNNGV. CDR3 length: 11 amino acids. The CDR3 DNA is TGTGCCAGCAGCTTACGGGGTGCCCAGTACTTC. This gives the protein CASSLRGAQYF.

This sequence joins TRBV25-1 and TRBJ1-2, with 9 bases identical to TRBD1. The germline gives CDR1 MGHDK, CDR2 SYGVNS. After removal of 3 bases from V and 2 bases from J, the junction contained 7 bases not matched to a gene. The CDR3 spans 16 residues. The CDR3 region has the DNA TGTGCCAGCAGTGAGTCGGCGGGACAGGGCAACTATGGCTACACCTTC. It is translated as CASSESAGQGNYGYTF.

The genes are TRBV20-1 and TRBJ2-5; 7 bases align to TRBD1. Germline assignment: CDR1 DFQATT and CDR2 SNEGSKA (reference sequence). The CDR3 sequence is 13 residues long. J was trimmed by 3 bases and V by 5 bases; bases with no gene match: 6. The CDR3 DNA reads as TGCAGTGCTGGAACGGACAGGAAAGAGACCCAGTACTTC. As protein: CSAGTDRKETQYF.

This clonotype has ten or more counts. The chain's CDR3 is CASSYSRPGGSTDTQYF. The CDR3 nucleotides read TGTGCCAGCAGTTATTCCCGGCCAGGGGGCTCCACAGATACGCAGTATTTT. The V and J genes are TRBV6-5 and TRBJ2-3; TRBD1 matches 8 bases. Germline CDR1 and CDR2: MNHEY and SVGAGI. Unmatched junction bases numbered 10, after V lost 3 bases and J lost 2 bases. The CDR3 is made up of 17 amino acids.

This clonotype was observed a handful of times. The chain links TRBV5-4 to TRBJ2-3, with 7 positions matching TRBD2. Per germline, CDR1 SGHNT and CDR2 YYREEE (reference sequence). CDR3 length: 15 residues. The junction had 7 bases not matched to a gene; V was cut back by 2 bases and J by 4 bases. This CDR3 reads CASSLTAGVADTQYF. For the CDR3, the DNA is TGTGCCAGCAGCTTAACGGCGGGGGTGGCAGATACGCAGTATTTT.

The chain recombines TRBV27 with TRBJ1-5; D remains ambiguous. V gave up 8 bases and J gave up 2 bases, with 7 bases separating them. The CDR3 covers 12 residues. Germline V gives CDR1 MNHEY, CDR2 SMNVEV (reference sequence). Written as DNA, the CDR3 is TGTGCCAGCGGTCTAGGCAATCAGCCCCAGCATTTT. This translates into CASGLGNQPQHF.

This clonotype came up many times. The chain couples TRBV3-1 to TRBJ1-3; D ambiguous. The CDR3 spans 14 residues. Trimming stripped 1 base from V and 4 bases from J, with 8 bases between. CDR1 is LGHDT and CDR2 is YNNKEL in the germline V gene (reference sequence). The CDR3 loop reads CASSQAGFGNTIYF. CDR3 in DNA: TGTGCCAGCAGCCAAGCGGGGTTCGGAAACACCATATATTTT. The entire variable domain, with the rest obtained from reference TRBV3-1 and TRBJ1-3, is as follows: DTAVSQTPKYLVTQMGNDKSIKCEQNLGHDTMYWYKQDSKKFLKIMFSYNNKELIINETVPNRFSPKSPDKAHLNLHINSLELGDSAVYFCASSQAGFGNTIYFGEGSWLTVV.

The CDR3 loop reads CASRRLAGGLGTDTQYF. CDR3 coding DNA: TGTGCCAGCCGTAGGCTAGCGGGCGGTCTAGGGACAGATACGCAGTATTTT. The chain joins TRBV2 to TRBJ2-3; 8 nucleotides match TRBD2. CDR1 is SNHLY, CDR2 FYNNEI, per germline. V lost 8 bases and J lost 3; bases outside the gene matches: 16. There are 17 residues in the CDR3.

This clonotype occurred many times. V gene TRBV5-8 combines with J gene TRBJ2-7, with D tentatively TRBD1 (6 bases). The length of the CDR3 is 13 residues. V lost 4 bases and J 6 bases, leaving 14 bases between the germline ends. The germline CDR1 and CDR2 sequences are SGHTS and YDEGEE. The CDR3 bases are TGTGCCAGCAGCCAACAGGGCGGCCTCGAGCAGTACTTC. It codes for CASSQQGGLEQYF.

Ten or more counts support this clonotype. The chain links TRBV27 to TRBJ2-7; 8 bases fit TRBD1. The CDR3 loop spans 13 amino acids. Germline CDR1 reads MNHEY; CDR2 reads SMNVEV (reference sequence). The J segment lost 7 bases and the V segment lost 9 bases, leaving 11 bases of the junction unmatched. The CDR3 DNA sequence: TGTGCCAGTCGAGGACAGGGTGATGGGGAGCAGTACTTC. Protein: CASRGQGDGEQYF.

This clonotype came up many times. This chain connects TRBV19 to TRBJ1-2; 9 bases line up with TRBD1. Trimming cost V 6 bases and J 5 bases; bases outside gene matches: 4. Germline-derived CDR1 and CDR2 are LNHDA and SQIVND (reference sequence). The CDR3 length is 13 residues. DNA for the CDR3: TGTGCCAGTAGCCCGACAGGGGGGTATGGCTACACCTTC. Encoded protein: CASSPTGGYGYTF.

This clonotype was detected ten times or more. The rearrangement links TRBV5-5 to TRBJ1-6, with D possibly TRBD1 on 6 matching bases. V lost 0 bases and J lost 8, with 18 bases in between. There are 17 residues in the CDR3. CDR1 and CDR2 (germline): SGHKS, YYEKEE (reference sequence). The CDR3, as DNA: TGTGCCAGCAGCTTGGCCGCTGGGGGGCGAAGGGATTCACCCCTCCACTTT. Protein: CASSLAAGGRRDSPLHF.

This clonotype was observed many times. The chain carries TRBV7-2 and TRBJ2-5; a possible D gene is TRBD2 (5 bases). Trimming left V 4 bases short and J 9 bases short, with 18 bases between. The germline V gene has CDR1 SGHTA and CDR2 FQGNSA. The CDR3 spans 14 residues. The CDR3: CASSSQTYLGAQYF. The CDR3 DNA follows: TGTGCCAGCAGCTCCCAGACCTACCTCGGGGCCCAGTACTTC.

In its sample, this clonotype was seen many times. The gene calls are TRBV7-2 and TRBJ2-1; 10 nucleotides align to TRBD1. With V trimmed by 5 bases and J by 6 bases, 16 bases remained unmatched. Germline CDR1 is SGHTA and CDR2 is FQGNSA. This CDR3 has 18 residues. CDR3 region: CASSTARMTGGRGNEQFF. CDR3 nucleotides: TGTGCCAGCAGCACCGCGCGAATGACAGGGGGCAGGGGCAATGAGCAGTTCTTC.

This clonotype was seen many times. The J gene is TRBJ2-7, the V gene TRBV7-9; no definite D call. V lost 3 bases and J lost 3, with 9 bases in between. CDR3 length equals 13 residues. Germline CDR1 SEHNR, CDR2 FQNEAQ (reference sequence). The CDR3 loop reads CASSFLLSYEQYF. The DNA for the CDR3 is TGTGCCAGCAGCTTCCTACTCAGCTACGAGCAGTACTTC.

This clonotype turned up a few times. The chain carries TRBV21-1 and TRBJ2-5. TRBV21-1 is reported as a pseudogene. The CDR3 totals 11 residues. In DNA form, the CDR3 reads TGTGCCAGCAGGGTGGAGGAGACCCAGTACTTC. It translates to CASRVEETQYF.

This clonotype has ten or more counts. The V and J genes are TRBV30 and TRBJ2-1; TRBD2 matches 7 bases. V was pared by 5 bases and J by 7 bases, with 11 bases of the junction left unmatched. Germline CDR1 and CDR2: GTSNPN and SVGIG (reference sequence). The CDR3 length is 14 residues. CDR3 sequence reads: CAWGGGGLRNEQFF. CDR3 bases: TGTGCCTGGGGTGGGGGAGGGTTGCGGAATGAGCAGTTCTTC.

This clonotype was seen at least ten times. The gene calls are TRBV7-9 and TRBJ2-5; D gene ambiguous. The germline V gene has CDR1 SEHNR and CDR2 FQNEAQ (reference sequence). V was pared by 4 bases and J by 0 bases, with 12 bases between. There are 15 residues in the CDR3. CDR3 sequence: CASSSDSMYQETQYF. DNA of the CDR3: TGTGCCAGCAGCTCGGATAGTATGTACCAAGAGACCCAGTACTTC.

This clonotype occurred a few times. J is TRBJ2-7 and V is TRBV27, with TRBD1 as a possible D gene (6 bases). The V gene's germline CDR1 is MNHEY and CDR2 SMNVEV (reference sequence). V gave up 9 bases and J gave up 2 bases, with 20 bases separating them. CDR3 length: 15 residues. CDR3 amino acids: CASKAKAGATYEQYF. CDR3 DNA: TGTGCCAGTAAGGCGAAGGCAGGGGCCACCTACGAGCAGTACTTC.

The gene calls are TRBV7-2 and TRBJ2-1, with 8 bases matching TRBD2. This CDR3 has 17 amino acids. The V gene's germline CDR1 is SGHTA and CDR2 FQGNSA. With 2 bases clipped from V and 1 base from J, the junction kept 7 bases outside the gene matches. The CDR3: CASSLQAGAISYNEQFF. The CDR3 coding sequence is TGTGCCAGCAGCTTACAAGCGGGGGCGATATCCTACAATGAGCAGTTCTTC.

This clonotype appeared a few times. The CDR3 reads CASSFEGQGQFF. DNA for the CDR3: TGTGCCAGCAGTTTCGAGGGACAGGGACAGTTCTTC. V and J are TRBV12-3 or TRBV12-4 and TRBJ2-1, with 9 bases lining up with TRBD1. There are 12 residues in the CDR3. V shed 3 bases, J shed 13 bases, and the junction held 4 bases outside the gene matches.

This clonotype has only a few counts. J is TRBJ2-7 and V is TRBV6-5, with D unclear. This CDR3 spans 13 amino acids. V was cut by 6 bases and J by 6 bases, with 15 bases left in between. CDR1 is MNHEY and CDR2 is SVGAGI in the germline V gene. The CDR3 DNA reads as TGTGCCAGCAGCTTCCTCCTAGGCGGCGAGCAGTACTTC. It is translated as CASSFLLGGEQYF.

V is TRBV11-2 and J is TRBJ2-5; 7 bases align to TRBD2. V was pared by 5 bases and J by 9 bases, with 12 bases of the junction left unmatched. CDR3 size: 14 residues. Germline CDR1 is SGHAT and CDR2 is FQNNGV. The CDR3 DNA is TGTGCCAGCAGCCCGCAAATCGGGGGAGGGGCCCAGTACTTC. Its translation is CASSPQIGGGAQYF.

The gene calls are TRBV9 and TRBJ1-5; D not resolved. V lost 3 bases and J 3 bases, leaving 7 bases between the germline ends. CDR1 and CDR2 (germline): SGDLS, YYNGEE. The CDR3 loop spans 13 amino acids. CDR3 sequence: CASSGGPNQPQHF. In nucleotides, the CDR3 is TGTGCCAGCAGCGGCGGACCCAATCAGCCCCAGCATTTT.

V and J are TRBV4-1 and TRBJ1-6; 11 bases agree with TRBD1. Germline V CDR1 and CDR2: MGHRA, YSYEKL. The ends lost 1 base at V and 12 bases at J; junction bases unmatched: 14. The CDR3 is 18 amino acids. CDR3 protein: CASSQVLSGTGGSRPLHF. The CDR3 bases are TGCGCCAGCAGCCAAGTCTTATCAGGGACAGGGGGTTCGAGACCCCTCCACTTT.